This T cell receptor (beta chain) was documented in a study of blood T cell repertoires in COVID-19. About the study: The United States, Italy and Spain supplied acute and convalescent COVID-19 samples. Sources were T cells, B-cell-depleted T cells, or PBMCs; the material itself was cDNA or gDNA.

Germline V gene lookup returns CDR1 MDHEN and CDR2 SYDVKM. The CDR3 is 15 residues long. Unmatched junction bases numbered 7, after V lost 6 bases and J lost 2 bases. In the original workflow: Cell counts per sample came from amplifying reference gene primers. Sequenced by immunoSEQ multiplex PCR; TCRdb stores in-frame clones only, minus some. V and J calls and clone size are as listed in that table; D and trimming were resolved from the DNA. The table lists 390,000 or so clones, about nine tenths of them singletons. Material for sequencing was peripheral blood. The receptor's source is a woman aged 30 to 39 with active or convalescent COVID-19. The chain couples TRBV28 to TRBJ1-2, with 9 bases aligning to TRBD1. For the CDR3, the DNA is TGTGCCAGCAGCCAAGGGACAGGGAACAACTATGGCTACACCTTC. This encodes CASSQGTGNNYGYTF.